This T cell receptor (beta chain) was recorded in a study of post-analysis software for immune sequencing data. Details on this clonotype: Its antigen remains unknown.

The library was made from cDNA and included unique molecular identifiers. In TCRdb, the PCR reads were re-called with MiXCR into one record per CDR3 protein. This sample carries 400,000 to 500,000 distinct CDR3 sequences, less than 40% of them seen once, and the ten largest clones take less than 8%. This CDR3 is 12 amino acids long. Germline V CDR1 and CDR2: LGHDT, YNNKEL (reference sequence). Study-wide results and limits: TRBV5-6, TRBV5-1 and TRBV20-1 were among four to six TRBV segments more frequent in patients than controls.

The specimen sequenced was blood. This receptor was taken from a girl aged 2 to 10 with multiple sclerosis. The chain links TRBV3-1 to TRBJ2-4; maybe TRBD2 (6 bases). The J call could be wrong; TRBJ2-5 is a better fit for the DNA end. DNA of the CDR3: TGTGCCAGCGGAGGGCCTGGGAAGACCCAGTACTTC. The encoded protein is CASGGPGKTQYF.